The next 31 T cell receptor beta chains were all read from a single sample in a study of blood T cell repertoires in COVID-19 (dated by TCRdb to the early 2020s). The library was built by means of the immunoSEQ multiplex PCR assay. TCRdb took this table from immuneACCESS and kept in-frame rearrangements with V and J called. Such tables lack part of the clones; where checked against another copy, unresolved V genes explain under half of the gap, and the rest is unexplained. Counted in this sample were over 200,000 clones; approximately 90% of them appeared once. The top ten clones comprise roughly 1.2% of the sample. The specimen sequenced was PBMCs or T cells enriched from blood (not recorded which). Receptor source: a man aged 25-45 years who had recovered from COVID-19.

This clone has more than one count but fewer than ten. The chain couples TRBV5-1 to TRBJ1-2, with 9 bases lining up with TRBD1. The CDR3 consists of 14 residues. From germline, CDR1 is SGHRS and CDR2 YFSETQ. Germline trimming cut 0 bases from V and 4 bases from J; bases unmatched to any gene: 1. CDR3 nucleotide sequence: TGCGCCAGCAGCTTGGCGACAGGGGGCTATGGCTACACCTTC. Amino acids: CASSLATGGYGYTF.

The chain carries TRBV19 and TRBJ2-3; tentatively, D is TRBD2 (5 bases). V gave up 4 bases and J gave up 9 bases, with 14 bases separating them. Germline V gives CDR1 LNHDA, CDR2 SQIVND (reference sequence). This CDR3 has 13 amino acids. Here the CDR3 DNA reads TGTGCCAGTAGTACTACCTCGGGGTTCACGCAGTATTTT. This encodes CASSTTSGFTQYF.

This chain uses TRBV3-1 (or the pseudogene TRBV3-2) with TRBJ2-3; maybe TRBD2 (6 bases). Germline V lookup: CDR1 LGHDT, CDR2 YNNKEL (reference sequence). This CDR3 is 13 amino acids long. Deletions cut 2 bases from V and 9 bases from J, with 12 bases between. The CDR3: CASSQTLAGTQYF. In DNA, the CDR3 is TGTGCCAGCAGCCAAACACTAGCAGGGACGCAGTATTTT.

This chain links TRBV12-3 or TRBV12-4 with TRBJ2-7, with a weak D call TRBD1 (6 bases). Trimming took off 1 base at V and 11 bases at J, with 12 bases between the two ends. CDR3 length: 12 residues. CDR3 bases: TGTGCCAGCAGTTTAGACAGGGCTTTAGAGTACTTC. This translates into CASSLDRALEYF.

This chain connects TRBV5-6 to TRBJ2-2; 8 positions agree with TRBD1. The V segment lost 4 bases and the J segment 5 bases; nucleotides outside the gene matches: 13. CDR1 SGHDT and CDR2 YYEEEE come from the germline V gene. The CDR3 has 17 amino acids. CDR3 protein: CASSVTGTGLSTGELFF. The DNA of the CDR3 is TGTGCCAGCAGCGTAACCGGGACAGGTCTAAGTACCGGGGAGCTGTTTTTT.

V is TRBV24-1 and J is TRBJ2-7, with 8 bases lining up with TRBD1. The CDR3 length is 18 residues. Germline assignment: CDR1 KGHDR and CDR2 SFDVKD. Losses at the gene ends were 2 bases for V and 4 bases for J; bases not matched to a gene: 15. CDR3 protein: CATSDWWGNKTGGYEQYF. CDR3 DNA: TGTGCCACCAGTGATTGGTGGGGGAATAAAACAGGGGGTTACGAGCAGTACTTC.

The rearrangement links TRBV19 to TRBJ1-5; D is possibly TRBD1 (6 bases). CDR3 length equals 13 residues. Germline V gene lookup returns CDR1 LNHDA and CDR2 SQIVND (reference sequence). The V end was cut by 8 bases, the J end by 0 bases, with 8 bases between. The CDR3 DNA follows: TGTGCCAGTCTAGGGGGTAGCAATCAGCCCCAGCATTTT. Translated, it gives CASLGGSNQPQHF. Complete variable domain (other parts from reference TRBV19 and TRBJ1-5): DGGITQSPKYLFRKEGQNVTLSCEQNLNHDAMYWYRQDPGQGLRLIYYSQIVNDFQKGDIAEGYSVSREKKESFPLTVTSAQKNPTAFYLCASLGGSNQPQHFGDGTRLSIL.

The chain couples TRBV10-3 to TRBJ2-7, with a possible D match to TRBD2 (7 bases). V was trimmed by 7 bases and J by 3 bases, leaving 13 bases between them. The germline CDR1 and CDR2 sequences are ENHRY and SYGVKD. The CDR3 spans 13 residues. The CDR3 loop reads CAIKEGGDYEQYF. The CDR3 DNA reads TGTGCCATCAAGGAGGGGGGGGACTACGAGCAGTACTTC.

The chain uses TRBV15 and TRBJ2-7, with TRBD2 identical over 7 bases. Germline V gene sequence: CDR1 LNHNV, CDR2 YYDKDF (reference sequence). The CDR3 runs to 16 residues. The J segment lost 4 bases and the V segment lost 1 base, leaving 10 bases of the junction unmatched. The CDR3, as DNA: TGTGCCACCAGCAGAGGCGGCAGCGGGAACGGGTACGAGCAGTACTTC. It is translated as CATSRGGSGNGYEQYF.

This sequence joins TRBV15 and TRBJ2-7; TRBD1 matches at 8 bases. Unmatched junction bases numbered 5, after V lost 0 bases and J lost 4 bases. The CDR3 consists of 15 residues. The germline V gene has CDR1 LNHNV and CDR2 YYDKDF (reference sequence). CDR3 amino acids: CATSRDRTGGYEQYF. Here the CDR3 DNA reads TGTGCCACCAGCAGAGACCGTACAGGGGGGTACGAGCAGTACTTC.

The CDR3 loop reads CASRVRVQPQHF. The CDR3 DNA is TGTGCCAGCAGGGTCAGGGTTCAGCCCCAGCATTTT. V is TRBV28 and J is TRBJ1-5; maybe TRBD1 (5 bases). V was clipped by 6 bases and J by 6 bases, with 9 bases between them. The CDR3 extends over 12 amino acids. Germline assignment: CDR1 MDHEN and CDR2 SYDVKM. The variable domain in full, completed from reference TRBV28 and TRBJ1-5, reads DVKVTQSSRYLVKRTGEKVFLECVQDMDHENMFWYRQDPGLGLRLIYFSYDVKMKEKGDIPEGYSVSREKKERFSLILESASTNQTSMYLCASRVRVQPQHFGDGTRLSIL.

V gene TRBV18 combines with J gene TRBJ2-1; 12 nucleotides match TRBD2. V lost 0 bases and J lost 7; bases outside the gene matches: 4. Germline CDR1 and CDR2: KGHSH and LQKENI. CDR3 length equals 16 residues. CDR3 residues: CASSPPKLAGGNEQFF. In nucleotides, the CDR3 is TGTGCCAGCTCACCACCCAAACTAGCGGGAGGTAATGAGCAGTTCTTC.

The J gene is TRBJ1-5, the V gene TRBV24-1; unclear D gene. The CDR3 loop spans 20 amino acids. In germline, CDR1 is KGHDR, CDR2 SFDVKD. The V and J ends lost 4 bases and 3 bases respectively, with 27 bases between them. This CDR3 reads CATSDPRAGPSGTFNQPQHF. In DNA, the CDR3 is TGTGCCACCAGTGACCCACGGGCGGGTCCGTCAGGCACTTTCAATCAGCCCCAGCATTTT.

Written as DNA, the CDR3 is TGTGCCAGCAGCGTACTCGGGCAGGGTTCTGAAAAACTGTTTTTT. This sequence encodes CASSVLGQGSEKLFF. This rearrangement joins TRBV9 to TRBJ1-4; D might be TRBD1 (5 bases). This CDR3 has 15 residues. V was trimmed by 1 base and J by 7 bases, leaving 14 bases between them. Germline V lookup: CDR1 SGDLS, CDR2 YYNGEE.

This sequence joins TRBV2 and TRBJ2-2, with a weak D call TRBD2 (5 bases). The germline V gene has CDR1 SNHLY and CDR2 FYNNEI. Between the trimmed V and J ends, which lost 2 bases and 7 bases, there was a span of 11 bases. The CDR3 runs 14 residues. CDR3 nucleotides: TGTGCCAGCAGTGAAAGGGAGTCGGGCGGGGAGCTGTTTTTT. As protein: CASSERESGGELFF.

CDR3 bases: TGTGCCAGCAGTTTGGGGGGGAATGGCGAGCAGTACTTC. Protein: CASSLGGNGEQYF. This chain links TRBV28 with TRBJ2-7, with 7 positions matching TRBD2. The CDR3 loop spans 13 amino acids. Germline V gives CDR1 MDHEN, CDR2 SYDVKM. After removal of 3 bases from V and 6 bases from J, the junction contained 5 bases not matched to a gene.

The chain couples TRBV4-1 to TRBJ2-5; 11 bases fit TRBD2. Germline V gene lookup returns CDR1 MGHRA and CDR2 YSYEKL. The CDR3 consists of 14 residues. The trim removed 3 bases at V and 4 bases at J, leaving 1 base unmatched. The CDR3 protein is CASSHLAGGETQYF. The CDR3 DNA reads as TGCGCCAGCAGCCACCTAGCGGGGGGAGAGACCCAGTACTTC.

This chain uses TRBV12-5 with TRBJ1-1; D possibly corresponds to TRBD1 (5 bases). Trimming removed 0 bases at V and 4 bases at J, with 15 bases between. In germline, CDR1 is LGHNT, CDR2 FRNRAP. This CDR3 spans 16 amino acids. The CDR3 bases are TGTGCTAGTGGTTTGGTTTTGGCAGGGAAAATCACTGAAGCTTTCTTT. Translation gives CASGLVLAGKITEAFF.

The chain links TRBV28 to TRBJ2-1, with 10 bases fitting TRBD2. CDR3 size: 14 residues. From germline, CDR1 is MDHEN and CDR2 SYDVKM. The V segment lost 6 bases and the J segment 4 bases; nucleotides outside the gene matches: 3. As DNA, the CDR3 is TGTGCCAGCAGAGCGGGAGGGGATTACAATGAGCAGTTCTTC. As protein: CASRAGGDYNEQFF.

This chain links TRBV30 with TRBJ1-4; tentative D call: TRBD1 (5 bases). The CDR3 totals 16 residues. Germline V gene lookup returns CDR1 GTSNPN and CDR2 SVGIG (reference sequence). V lost 0 bases and J lost 3, with 14 bases in between. CDR3 sequence reads: CAWSVPGGPSNEKLFF. The DNA of the CDR3 is TGTGCCTGGAGTGTACCCGGGGGACCCTCTAATGAAAAACTGTTTTTT.

The V and J genes are TRBV11-2 and TRBJ1-5, with D possibly matching TRBD1 (5 bases). CDR3 size: 13 residues. V lost 4 bases and J lost 7, with 11 bases in between. CDR1 SGHAT and CDR2 FQNNGV come from the germline V gene. Written as DNA, the CDR3 is TGTGCCAGCAGCTCCGGCGGGGGACAGCCCCAGCATTTT. Its protein is CASSSGGGQPQHF.

This chain's CDR3 is CASSPNPGTSGSYEQYF. The CDR3 DNA follows: TGCGCCAGCAGTCCTAATCCCGGGACTAGCGGCTCCTACGAGCAGTACTTC. The chain uses TRBV10-1 and TRBJ2-7; TRBD2 agrees at 11 bases. Per the germline V gene, CDR1 is WNHNN and CDR2 is SYGVQD (reference sequence). The CDR3 has 17 residues. V lost 5 bases, J lost 0 bases, and 9 bases stayed unmatched.

This clone showed up just once. The rearrangement links TRBV30 to TRBJ2-4; a possible D gene is TRBD1 (6 bases). Trimming removed 5 bases at V and 6 bases at J, with 11 bases between. The CDR3 runs 12 residues. Germline V CDR1 and CDR2: GTSNPN, SVGIG (reference sequence). The CDR3 region has the DNA TGTGCCTGGTCAGGGGCAGCAAACATTCAGTACTTC. Protein: CAWSGAANIQYF.

This chain joins TRBV10-2 and TRBJ2-5; a weak D match, TRBD1 (6 bases). The CDR3 is 13 residues long. Germline-derived CDR1 and CDR2 are WSHSY and SAAADI. V lost 4 bases, J lost 5 bases, and 11 bases lay in between. The CDR3 loop reads CASSGLQGETQYF. The CDR3 DNA reads as TGCGCCAGCAGTGGACTCCAGGGGGAGACCCAGTACTTC.

The J gene is TRBJ1-3, the V gene TRBV7-9; D is possibly TRBD1 (5 bases). Germline V gives CDR1 SEHNR, CDR2 FQNEAQ (reference sequence). Trimming left V 0 bases short and J 4 bases short, with 7 bases between. This CDR3 has 14 residues. The CDR3 here is CASSLAGAGNTIYF. CDR3 in DNA: TGTGCCAGCAGCTTAGCAGGGGCCGGAAACACCATATATTTT.

This clone was counted a single time. The CDR3 sequence: CASSSKTSGNQETQYF. For the CDR3, the DNA is TGTGCCAGCAGCTCGAAGACTAGCGGGAACCAAGAGACCCAGTACTTC. The chain links TRBV5-4 to TRBJ2-5; the match to TRBD2 covers 11 bases. CDR3 size: 16 residues. V was clipped by 3 bases and J by 0 bases; unmatched bases: 4. Germline-derived CDR1 and CDR2 are SGHNT and YYREEE (reference sequence).

The chain uses TRBV15 and TRBJ1-6; D may be TRBD1 (5 bases). There are 14 residues in the CDR3. From germline, CDR1 is LNHNV and CDR2 YYDKDF (reference sequence). Trimming took 3 bases from V and 5 from J, leaving 8 bases between them. The CDR3 DNA is TGTGCCACCAGCAGGGGGCATGATAATTCACCCCTCCACTTT. This sequence encodes CATSRGHDNSPLHF.

The V gene is TRBV10-3, the J gene TRBJ2-1; no firm D call. The germline V gene encodes CDR1 ENHRY and CDR2 SYGVKD. The CDR3 consists of 13 residues. The V and J ends lost 3 bases and 5 bases respectively, with 8 bases between them. The CDR3 spells CAISEFRDNEQFF. The DNA for the CDR3 is TGTGCCATCAGTGAATTCCGAGACAATGAGCAGTTCTTC.

The genes are TRBV19 and TRBJ2-7, with D possibly matching TRBD1 (7 bases). CDR3 length: 14 amino acids. V was shortened by 6 bases and J by 5 bases, with 17 bases between the two germline ends. The germline CDR1 and CDR2 sequences are LNHDA and SQIVND (reference sequence). This chain's CDR3 is CASRNPQGRNEQYF. CDR3 bases: TGTGCCAGTAGGAACCCACAGGGGAGGAACGAGCAGTACTTC.

V gene TRBV6-5 combines with J gene TRBJ2-7; the D gene is possibly TRBD2 (5 bases). The V end lost 6 bases, the J end lost 3 bases, and 18 bases lay between the germline ends. The CDR3 runs 15 residues. Germline loops: CDR1 MNHEY, CDR2 SVGAGI. In DNA, the CDR3 is TGTGCCAGCAGCCGCCCATCACGGGGATACTACGAGCAGTACTTC. This gives the protein CASSRPSRGYYEQYF.

V is TRBV27 and J is TRBJ1-4; the match to TRBD1 covers 11 bases. Germline V gene lookup returns CDR1 MNHEY and CDR2 SMNVEV (reference sequence). This CDR3 is 15 amino acids long. V gave up 5 bases and J gave up 8 bases; unmatched junction bases: 7. CDR3 loop: CASSPDRGQYEKLFF. In nucleotides, the CDR3 is TGTGCCAGCAGTCCGGACAGGGGGCAATACGAAAAACTGTTTTTT.